These 16 T cell receptor beta chains share one sample of origin, sequenced in a study of shared clonotypes between healthy human individuals. Data came from immunoSEQ multiplex PCR; TCRdb stores just in-frame clones and leaves some out. The sample includes around 440,000 clones, over 60% of them seen just once. The sequenced material came from PBMCs. Receptor source: a woman aged 35 to 49 in good health. Some clones in this sample may be carry-over from other donors' samples.

There are a few counts of this clone. The chain combines TRBV9 with TRBJ2-1; D possibly corresponds to TRBD2 (6 bases). V lost 4 bases and J 4 bases, leaving 9 bases between the germline ends. CDR1 and CDR2 (germline): SGDLS, YYNGEE. The CDR3 has 13 residues. The CDR3 reads CASSPRGYNEQFF. The CDR3 nucleotides read TGTGCCAGCAGCCCTCGGGGGTACAATGAGCAGTTCTTC.

The rearrangement uses TRBV6-1 and TRBJ1-2; 7 bases align to TRBD1. CDR3 length equals 14 residues. The V segment lost 7 bases and the J segment 6 bases; nucleotides outside the gene matches: 11. Germline V gene sequence: CDR1 MNHNS, CDR2 SASEGT. CDR3 bases: TGTGCCAGCATGGAAGGGGGCGCGAGTCATGGCTACACCTTC. This translates into CASMEGGASHGYTF.

The genes are TRBV10-3 and TRBJ1-2, with 8 bases identical to TRBD1. Germline CDR1 reads ENHRY; CDR2 reads SYGVKD. V lost 6 bases to trimming and J lost 3 bases; unmatched junction nucleotides: 6. The CDR3 runs to 14 residues. The CDR3 is CAIRASTGDYGYTF. CDR3 nucleotide sequence: TGTGCCATCAGGGCCTCGACAGGGGACTATGGCTACACCTTC.

J is TRBJ2-7 and V is TRBV18, with D perhaps TRBD2 (6 bases). The CDR3 has 14 residues. Germline loops: CDR1 KGHSH, CDR2 LQKENI. V lost 1 base and J 5 bases, leaving 12 bases between the germline ends. CDR3: CASSPLRSSDEQYF. In nucleotides, the CDR3 is TGTGCCAGCTCACCACTGAGGTCTAGCGACGAGCAGTACTTC.

This sequence joins TRBV27 and TRBJ1-1; D unresolved. The CDR3 has 13 residues. V lost 0 bases to trimming and J lost 0 bases, with 2 bases between them. Germline-derived CDR1 and CDR2 are MNHEY and SMNVEV (reference sequence). CDR3 region: CASSLSVNTEAFF. The CDR3 nucleotides read TGTGCCAGCAGTTTATCAGTGAACACTGAAGCTTTCTTT.

This clone occurred a few times. The chain couples TRBV7-3 to TRBJ2-7; unclear D gene. The V gene's germline CDR1 is SGHTA and CDR2 FQGTGA. Trimming took off 2 bases at V and 3 bases at J, with 8 bases between the two ends. The CDR3 sequence is 13 residues long. CDR3 residues: CASSLAPYYEQYF. The CDR3 DNA sequence: TGTGCCAGCAGCTTAGCCCCATACTACGAGCAGTACTTC.

The rearrangement uses TRBV7-9 and TRBJ2-3; 11 bases line up with TRBD2. The germline V gene encodes CDR1 SEHNR and CDR2 FQNEAQ (reference sequence). This CDR3 is built from 17 residues. V lost 3 bases and J lost 6; bases outside the gene matches: 11. The CDR3 sequence is CASSFPGVAGGHDTQYF. CDR3 in DNA: TGTGCCAGCAGCTTTCCCGGGGTAGCGGGAGGGCACGATACGCAGTATTTT.

This sequence joins TRBV30 and TRBJ2-1, with D perhaps TRBD2 (5 bases). The germline V gene has CDR1 GTSNPN and CDR2 SVGIG (reference sequence). The CDR3 extends over 12 amino acids. Trimming took off 5 bases at V and 8 bases at J, with 13 bases between the two ends. CDR3 loop: CAWDRGSDEQFF. CDR3 coding DNA: TGTGCCTGGGACCGGGGATCGGATGAGCAGTTCTTC.

The genes are TRBV7-9 and TRBJ1-4, with a possible D match to TRBD1 (5 bases). Trimming removed 6 bases from V and 0 bases from J, with 17 bases in between. The CDR3 is made up of 17 amino acids. Looked up from germline, CDR1 is SEHNR and CDR2 is FQNEAQ (reference sequence). The DNA of the CDR3 is TGTGCCAGCAGTTGGCCAGGGTTGGGGGCAACTAATGAAAAACTGTTTTTT. It translates to CASSWPGLGATNEKLFF.

V usage is TRBV29-1 and J usage is TRBJ2-1; possibly TRBD2 for D (5 bases). Looked up from germline, CDR1 is SQVTM and CDR2 is ANQGSEA. This CDR3 is built from 11 residues. Deletions cut 0 bases from V and 14 bases from J, with 11 bases between. CDR3 protein: CSVEDLAWKFF. DNA for the CDR3: TGCAGCGTTGAAGACTTAGCGTGGAAGTTCTTC.

In the case of this clone: A far larger clone lies a single base away; this is likely a read error. This rearrangement joins TRBV6-1 to TRBJ2-4; 7 bases line up with TRBD1. Germline CDR1 reads MNHNS; CDR2 reads SASEGT. The CDR3 runs to 11 residues. This CDR3 is CASGEEGGRYF. CDR3 nucleotide sequence: TGTGCCAGCGGTGAAGAAGGGGGCAGGTACTTC.

The J gene is TRBJ1-2, the V gene TRBV6-1; D ambiguous. The CDR3 loop spans 13 amino acids. Trimming cost V 3 bases and J 13 bases, with 18 bases left between them. Looked up from germline, CDR1 is MNHNS and CDR2 is SASEGT. The CDR3 DNA reads as TGTGCCAGCAGTGAGATCCCGGACCTAAAGTGCACCTTC. Its translation: CASSEIPDLKCTF.

The chain combines TRBV7-6 with TRBJ2-5; tentatively, D is TRBD2 (6 bases). CDR3 length: 14 amino acids. Trimming took 5 bases from V and 5 from J, leaving 15 bases between them. The V gene's germline CDR1 is SGHVS and CDR2 FNYEAQ. CDR3 coding DNA: TGTGCCAGCAGCCCAGGACTACTAAGGGAGACCCAGTACTTC. Its protein product is CASSPGLLRETQYF.

The genes are TRBV19 and TRBJ1-5; 9 bases align to TRBD1. With V trimmed by 4 bases and J by 4 bases, 11 bases remained unmatched. Germline values: CDR1 LNHDA, CDR2 SQIVND (reference sequence). This CDR3 has 17 residues. Here the CDR3 DNA reads TGTGCCAGTAGTAGCCCCCCCAGACAGGGGGGGAATCAGCCCCAGCATTTT. This encodes CASSSPPRQGGNQPQHF.

This clone has only one observation. The rearrangement joins TRBV7-2 to TRBJ1-4, with a tentative D call TRBD1 (5 bases). CDR3 length: 13 residues. From germline, CDR1 is SGHTA and CDR2 FQGNSA. Trimming took off 7 bases at V and 8 bases at J, with 14 bases between the two ends. CDR3 loop: CASTPGAGEKLFF. As DNA, the CDR3 is TGTGCCAGCACCCCCGGGGCGGGGGAAAAACTGTTTTTT.

Comments on this clone: Given a much more abundant clone one base away, this may be a read error. The chain links TRBV10-2 to TRBJ1-1, with D unclear. Germline V gene data show CDR1 as WSHSY and CDR2 as SAAADI. This CDR3 spans 13 amino acids. For the CDR3, the DNA is TGCACCAGCAGTCGGGCAGTCAACGCTGAAGCTTTCTTT. Translation gives CTSSRAVNAEAFF.